A single sample gave rise to the 12 T cell receptor beta chains below, sequenced in a study of regulatory T cells in long-lasting Graves disease. Both iRepertoire HTBI primers and Arm-PCR of CDR3 regions were used to build the TCR beta libraries. TCRdb re-derived calls from the multiplex PCR reads in MiXCR, one entry per CDR3 protein. The table records about 370,000 distinct CDR3 sequences, 15% to 18% of them present only once. The time point was: newly diagnosed GD, antithyroid drugs for less than 3 months. With RNA extracted from PBMCs as input, the TCR library was made. Material: peripheral blood mononuclear cells (PBMCs), obtained at new diagnosis, from a patient treated with antithyroid drugs. The receptors were sampled from a female donor with Graves disease.

This clonotype was found many times. The chain recombines TRBV6-1 with TRBJ1-2; D gene ambiguous. Germline V lookup: CDR1 MNHNS, CDR2 SASEGT. This CDR3 region has 14 residues. V was cut by 6 bases and J by 4 bases, with 15 bases left in between. CDR3 sequence reads: CASSAYSGSYGYTF. CDR3 nucleotides: TGTGCCAGCAGCGCCTACTCGGGGAGCTATGGCTACACCTTC.

In this sample, this clonotype turned up many times. This chain links TRBV12-3 or TRBV12-4 with TRBJ2-7; tentatively, D is TRBD2 (5 bases). The CDR3 loop spans 15 amino acids. Between the trimmed V and J ends, which lost 5 bases and 2 bases, there was a span of 16 bases. The DNA of the CDR3 is TGTGCCAGCAGTCTCTCGGGGAGAAACACCTACGAGCAGTACTTC. Translating gives CASSLSGRNTYEQYF.

Many counts were recorded for this clonotype. This chain connects TRBV12-3 or TRBV12-4 to TRBJ1-6; TRBD1 might be the D (5 bases). Trimming left V 6 bases short and J 7 bases short, with 19 bases between. This CDR3 spans 16 amino acids. The CDR3 coding sequence is TGTGCCAGCAGACCCTATCTCAGGGCGAGGAATTCACCCCTCCACTTT. This sequence encodes CASRPYLRARNSPLHF.

This clonotype was counted only a few times. The rearrangement uses TRBV6-1 and TRBJ1-6; D gene unclear. Germline CDR1 reads MNHNS; CDR2 reads SASEGT. V dropped 6 bases and J dropped 9 bases, with 9 bases sitting between them. The CDR3 extends over 12 amino acids. The CDR3 DNA is TGTGCCAGCAGCTCGACTGTTTCACCCCTCCACTTT. It translates to CASSSTVSPLHF.

This clonotype has at least ten counts. J is TRBJ1-1 and V is TRBV27; a possible D gene is TRBD1 (5 bases). Per germline, CDR1 MNHEY and CDR2 SMNVEV (reference sequence). The CDR3 spans 16 residues. Trimming pared 2 bases from V and 1 base from J, leaving 14 bases between. The CDR3 spells CASSLHPLGGNTEAFF. Written as DNA, the CDR3 is TGTGCCAGCAGTTTACATCCTTTGGGGGGGAACACTGAAGCTTTCTTT.

This clonotype was found many times. The V and J genes are TRBV9 and TRBJ2-3; no firm D call. Germline V CDR1 and CDR2: SGDLS, YYNGEE. V was shortened by 3 bases and J by 4 bases, with 12 bases between the two germline ends. The CDR3 consists of 14 residues. CDR3 loop: CASSGGSDADTQYF. In nucleotides, the CDR3 is TGTGCCAGCAGCGGCGGCAGCGACGCAGATACGCAGTATTTT.

A few counts support this clonotype. The genes are TRBV15 and TRBJ2-3; 15 bases align to TRBD2. Germline values: CDR1 LNHNV, CDR2 YYDKDF (reference sequence). CDR3 length: 19 residues. Trimming removed 7 bases from V and 4 bases from J; junction bases left unmatched: 15. The DNA for the CDR3 is TGTGCCACCAAGAACGTGAGGACTAGCGGGAGGGCCGCCGCAGATACGCAGTATTTT. It specifies CATKNVRTSGRAAADTQYF.

At least ten counts were recorded for this clonotype. The chain has TRBV11-2 and TRBJ2-1; 7 bases map to TRBD1. Germline V gene sequence: CDR1 SGHAT, CDR2 FQNNGV. V lost 6 bases to trimming and J lost 2 bases; unmatched junction nucleotides: 10. The CDR3 sequence is 16 residues long. CDR3 DNA sequence: TGTGCCAGCAGACCCATCCGGGACAGAACCTACAATGAGCAGTTCTTC. Translated, it gives CASRPIRDRTYNEQFF.

This clonotype showed up many times. The rearrangement joins TRBV20-1 to TRBJ2-1, with TRBD2 as a possible D gene (6 bases). The CDR3 is 14 amino acids. Between the trimmed V and J ends, which lost 2 bases and 0 bases, there was a span of 8 bases. CDR1 and CDR2 (germline): DFQATT, SNEGSKA (reference sequence). CDR3 bases: TGCAGTGCTAGATTCGGGAGCTCCTACAATGAGCAGTTCTTC. It translates to CSARFGSSYNEQFF.

V and J are TRBV20-1 and TRBJ2-1; TRBD2 might be the D (6 bases). This CDR3 has 12 residues. CDR1 is DFQATT and CDR2 is SNEGSKA in the germline V gene (reference sequence). Trimming cost V 5 bases and J 7 bases, with 12 bases left between them. This chain's CDR3 is CSALRLENEQFF. For the CDR3, the DNA is TGCAGTGCTCTACGACTAGAGAATGAGCAGTTCTTC.

This clonotype was found many times. The rearrangement links TRBV20-1 to TRBJ1-1; 7 positions agree with TRBD1. V lost 6 bases to trimming and J lost 1 base; unmatched junction nucleotides: 11. Germline loops: CDR1 DFQATT, CDR2 SNEGSKA (reference sequence). The CDR3 is 15 residues long. The CDR3 region is CSAHISRGRNTEAFF. CDR3 nucleotides: TGCAGTGCCCACATCTCCAGGGGGAGGAACACTGAAGCTTTCTTT.

This clonotype occurred a few times. V and J are TRBV18 and TRBJ1-2; TRBD1 agrees at 7 bases. J was trimmed by 3 bases and V by 6 bases; bases with no gene match: 7. Germline assignment: CDR1 KGHSH and CDR2 LQKENI. CDR3 length: 14 amino acids. The chain's CDR3 is CASSQGQLHYGYTF. In DNA form, the CDR3 reads TGTGCCAGCTCCCAGGGACAGTTACACTATGGCTACACCTTC. The full variable domain, with the rest looked up from reference TRBV18 and TRBJ1-2, is NAGVMQNPRHLVRRRGQEARLRCSPMKGHSHVYWYRQLPEEGLKFMVYLQKENIIDESGMPKERFSAEFPKEGPSILRIQQVVRGDSAAYFCASSQGQLHYGYTFGSGTRLTVV.